This TCR beta chain was documented in a study of blood T cell repertoires in COVID-19 (dated by TCRdb to about 2020). As for the study more broadly: The collaborator samples originated in the United States, Italy and Spain and spanned the acute and convalescent phases of COVID-19. The prospective study material was composed of cDNA or gDNA derived from T cells, B-cell-depleted T cells, or PBMCs. The dataset comprised deeply sampled blood TCRbeta repertoires from subjects exposed to, actively infected with, or recovered from COVID-19. Sample metadata almost always included a de-identified subject ID, COVID-19 status, age in years and sex. Samples came from the ongoing ImmuneRACE study (first 160 participants) plus 1,254 subjects from 6 global collaborators. HLA class I and class II types, where available, came from metadata supplied by the sample provider rather than from assay-based typing. A freely available public database, intended as a resource for researchers studying the immune response to SARS-CoV-2, is where the repertoires were released.

TCRbeta CDR3 regions were amplified from genomic DNA using the immunoSEQ Assay, a bias-controlled multiplex PCR. As for the authors' bioinformatics: Within the assay, amplification of reference gene primers was used to estimate how many nucleated cells each sample contained. Sequence reads were collapsed and filtered to measure the absolute abundance of every unique TCRbeta CDR3 rearrangement. Productive Simpson clonality was computed per sample as the square root of Simpson's diversity index over productive rearrangements. TCRdb limited this immuneACCESS table to in-frame rearrangements with V and J called. A share of clones is missing; checked studies link under half to unresolved V genes, and the rest is unexplained. The V and J calls and clone size come from that table; D and trimming were worked out from the DNA. In all, the sample holds roughly 200,000 clones, and about 87% of those were seen once. Just over 2.5% of the sample is in the top ten clones.

What the study reported, not specific to this receptor: Clinical and demographic metadata were provided uncurated, with the amount varying by source and participant.

Participants in the prospective study were aged about 18 to 95 years, lived in 24 United States geographic areas, and enrolled through a virtual design. In the prospective study, participants were assigned to cohorts based on the clinical history participants reported in a screening survey and a study questionnaire. Recovered participants in ImmuneRACE Cohort 3 were defined by two consecutive negative NP/OP PCR tests, clearance by a healthcare professional, or resolution of symptoms. Mobile phlebotomists in the prospective study collected whole blood, serum and a nasopharyngeal or oropharyngeal swab from every participant. Additional blood draws and questionnaires over an approximately two-month period could optionally be provided by prospective study participants. Prospective study blood samples were shipped either frozen or at room temperature before DNA extraction. CDR3 length: 16 amino acids, cysteine to phenylalanine. Only the CDR3 region is kept as DNA, spanning 48 bases read in frame from base 1. Germline trimming amounts to 4 bases on V and 3 bases on J, with 8 as the count of junction bases outside the gene matches. For CDR1 and CDR2, the germline V gene (reference sequence) lists LNHNV and YYDKDF.

About this clone itself: What this receptor recognizes is not known. No much larger clone is present one base from it, and per-base qualities are unavailable.

The source material was PBMCs or T cells enriched from blood (not recorded which). The clonotype comes from a woman aged 30 to 39 who had recovered from COVID-19. The chain is assembled from TRBV15 and TRBJ1-3; TRBD1 fits 8 bases in the junction. The CDR3 region has the sequence CATSKPQDRVGNTIYF. The DNA reads as follows: TGTGCCACCAGCAAACCTCAGGACAGGGTTGGAAACACCATATATTTT. When the CDR3 is completed using the reference TRBV15 and TRBJ1-3 genes on either side, the full variable domain is DAMVIQNPRYQVTQFGKPVTLSCSQTLNHNVMYWYQQKSSQAPKLLFHYYDKDFNNEADTPDNFQSRRPNTSFCFLDIRSPGLGDTAMYLCATSKPQDRVGNTIYFGEGSWLTVV.